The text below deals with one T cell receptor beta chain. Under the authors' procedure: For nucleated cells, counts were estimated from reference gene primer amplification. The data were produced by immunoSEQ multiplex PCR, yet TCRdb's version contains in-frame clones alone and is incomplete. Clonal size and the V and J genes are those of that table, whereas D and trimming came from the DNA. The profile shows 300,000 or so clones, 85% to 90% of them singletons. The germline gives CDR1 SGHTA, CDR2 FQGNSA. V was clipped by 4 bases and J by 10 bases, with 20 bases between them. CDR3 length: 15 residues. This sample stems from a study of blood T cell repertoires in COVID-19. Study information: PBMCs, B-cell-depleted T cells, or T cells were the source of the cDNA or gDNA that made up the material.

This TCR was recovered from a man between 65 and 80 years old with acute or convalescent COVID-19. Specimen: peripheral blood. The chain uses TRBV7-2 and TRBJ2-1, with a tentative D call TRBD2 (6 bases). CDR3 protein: CASSSDPGAGREQFF. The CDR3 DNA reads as TGTGCCAGCAGCTCCGACCCTGGGGCGGGACGAGAGCAGTTCTTC.